This T cell receptor (beta chain) was documented in a study of cytomegalovirus exposure and HLA in healthy donors. Study-wide results and caveats: As a later analysis showed, a missense DCLRE1C variant was linked to trimming of TCR beta V- and J-genes. Segments of the TCR beta V type were, in most cases, productive about 90% or about 30% of the time in an earlier analysis.

The CDR3 is made up of 12 amino acids. Germline V gives CDR1 MNHNY, CDR2 SVGAGI (reference sequence). V lost 2 bases, J lost 6 bases, and 0 bases stayed unmatched. 60 Vbeta and 13 Jbeta primers were used in PCR. Sequencing was performed with immunoSEQ multiplex PCR; in TCRdb, only in-frame clones are kept and a portion is missing. The table includes 160,000 or so clones, around 73% detected once. A word on this clone: Its target is unknown.

This rearrangement joins TRBV6-6 to TRBJ1-1; 7 bases fit TRBD1. Sequenced input: PBMCs. This receptor was taken from a male donor in good health and CMV-seronegative. CDR3 coding DNA: TGTGCCAGCAGTTACGGGACAGCTGAAGCTTTCTTT. This translates into CASSYGTAEAFF.